This passage covers 32 T cell receptor beta chains from one sample sequenced in a study of regulatory and conventional T cells in RAG deficiency. Conventional CD4+ T cells were sorted from blood as CD25-low CD127-high cells. Libraries were prepared by immunoSEQ multiplex PCR; TCRdb keeps only in-frame clonotypes and omits some of them. The sample has over 10,000 clones; 93% are singletons. The sample was also linked to a second study, of regulatory T cells. This second report adds: Amplification used 52 TRBV primers and 13 TRBJ primers.

Material for sequencing was CD4+ effector T cells sorted from blood. The receptor set was obtained from a human donor in good health.

A single count supports this clone. The chain employs TRBV6-5 and TRBJ2-7, with D hard to call. The CDR3 has 12 residues. Germline lookup yields CDR1 MNHEY and CDR2 SVGAGI. The V end was cut by 2 bases, the J end by 3 bases, with 5 bases between. The CDR3 DNA reads as TGTGCCAGCAGTTACGTAGACTACGAGCAGTACTTC. It specifies CASSYVDYEQYF.

This sequence joins TRBV9 and TRBJ2-5, with 12 bases that match TRBD2. The trim removed 3 bases at V and 5 bases at J, leaving 5 bases unmatched. This CDR3 comprises 15 residues. CDR1 SGDLS and CDR2 YYNGEE come from the germline V gene. CDR3 loop: CASSEASGRGETQYF. The CDR3 DNA follows: TGTGCCAGCAGCGAGGCTAGCGGGAGGGGGGAGACCCAGTACTTC.

In DNA, the CDR3 is TGTGCCAGCAGTTCATACAGCGGGAAGATCTACGAGCAGTACTTC. Residues: CASSSYSGKIYEQYF. The chain employs TRBV28 and TRBJ2-7; 7 bases fit TRBD2. CDR3 length equals 15 residues. Per the germline V gene, CDR1 is MDHEN and CDR2 is SYDVKM. J lost 3 bases, V lost 4 bases, and 9 bases had no gene match.

The chain links TRBV19 to TRBJ1-1, with unresolved D. This CDR3 spans 15 amino acids. Germline-derived CDR1 and CDR2 are LNHDA and SQIVND (reference sequence). Trimming pared 3 bases from V and 0 bases from J, leaving 11 bases between. The CDR3 sequence is CASSISVGVNTEAFF. The CDR3 bases are TGTGCCAGTAGTATCAGCGTTGGTGTGAACACTGAAGCTTTCTTT.

The genes are TRBV11-2 and TRBJ2-1, with TRBD2 matching 11 bases. V lost 4 bases and J lost 5; bases outside the gene matches: 7. Germline V CDR1 and CDR2: SGHAT, FQNNGV. This CDR3 spans 16 amino acids. This CDR3 is CASSSGGLAVHNEQFF. CDR3 nucleotides: TGTGCCAGCAGCTCTGGGGGACTAGCGGTCCACAATGAGCAGTTCTTC.

The gene calls are TRBV28 and TRBJ2-6; D gene uncertain. The CDR3 sequence is 17 residues long. The V and J ends lost 5 bases and 0 bases respectively, with 14 bases between them. Per the germline V gene, CDR1 is MDHEN and CDR2 is SYDVKM. DNA of the CDR3: TGTGCCAGCAGTGCCTACGACTGGTACTCTGGGGCCAACGTCCTGACTTTC. As protein: CASSAYDWYSGANVLTF.

In its sample, this clone was seen once. This rearrangement joins TRBV29-1 to TRBJ1-4; the D is unclear. CDR1 and CDR2 from the germline V gene are SQVTM and ANQGSEA. The CDR3 consists of 11 residues. The germline V and J ends were trimmed by 0 bases and 8 bases, with 4 bases remaining between them. In DNA, the CDR3 is TGCAGCGTTGAAGATTACGAAAAACTGTTTTTT. Its protein product is CSVEDYEKLFF.

The chain joins TRBV7-3 to TRBJ2-6, with TRBD2 identical over 8 bases. The J segment lost 3 bases and the V segment lost 6 bases, leaving 13 bases of the junction unmatched. The CDR3 sequence is 18 residues long. The germline V gene encodes CDR1 SGHTA and CDR2 FQGTGA. CDR3 residues: CASSLYPKGTSGANVLTF. DNA of the CDR3: TGTGCCAGCAGTCTTTATCCGAAAGGGACTAGTGGGGCCAACGTCCTGACTTTC.

The V and J genes are TRBV18 and TRBJ2-1; TRBD1 matches at 7 bases. CDR1 and CDR2 from the germline V gene are KGHSH and LQKENI. J gave up 3 bases and V 8 bases, and 10 bases lay outside the gene matches. CDR3 size: 15 residues. The CDR3 loop is CASAASTGNYNEQFF. CDR3 nucleotide sequence: TGTGCCAGCGCAGCGTCGACAGGGAACTACAATGAGCAGTTCTTC.

The chain links TRBV19 to TRBJ2-1, with 7 bases that match TRBD1. J gave up 8 bases and V 7 bases, and 8 bases lay outside the gene matches. CDR1 is LNHDA, CDR2 SQIVND, per germline (reference sequence). This CDR3 has 13 amino acids. This CDR3 reads CASTGVQGDEQFF. In DNA form, the CDR3 reads TGTGCCAGTACTGGGGTCCAGGGGGATGAGCAGTTCTTC. Using reference TRBV19 and TRBJ2-1 for the parts outside the CDR3, the full variable domain is DGGITQSPKYLFRKEGQNVTLSCEQNLNHDAMYWYRQDPGQGLRLIYYSQIVNDFQKGDIAEGYSVSREKKESFPLTVTSAQKNPTAFYLCASTGVQGDEQFFGPGTRLTVL.

V gene TRBV6-1 combines with J gene TRBJ2-4; tentatively, D is TRBD1 (6 bases). Trimming removed 0 bases from V and 1 base from J, with 13 bases in between. The CDR3 is 17 amino acids. Germline V gene lookup returns CDR1 MNHNS and CDR2 SASEGT. For the CDR3, the DNA is TGTGCCAGCAGTGAAGCGCTTGGGGGCAGGGCCAAAAACATTCAGTACTTC. Protein: CASSEALGGRAKNIQYF.

This chain links TRBV6-1 with TRBJ2-7, with D possibly being TRBD2 (6 bases). Trimming removed 9 bases at V and 0 bases at J, with 15 bases between. The CDR3 has 14 amino acids. Germline loops: CDR1 MNHNS, CDR2 SASEGT. CDR3 in amino acids: CASRNGGSSYEQYF. The DNA for the CDR3 is TGTGCCAGTCGGAATGGGGGGAGCTCCTACGAGCAGTACTTC.

This chain joins TRBV4-1 and TRBJ2-1; the D is unclear. Germline V gives CDR1 MGHRA, CDR2 YSYEKL. The CDR3 consists of 12 residues. Trimming cost V 3 bases and J 6 bases, with 6 bases left between them. CDR3 sequence: CASSQQFNEQFF. The CDR3 DNA reads as TGCGCCAGCAGCCAGCAATTCAATGAGCAGTTCTTC.

This clone was observed once. The genes are TRBV7-9 and TRBJ1-2, with D possibly TRBD1 on 6 matching bases. The V end lost 1 base, the J end lost 6 bases, and 15 bases lay between the germline ends. CDR3 length: 15 residues. The germline V gene has CDR1 SEHNR and CDR2 FQNEAQ (reference sequence). The CDR3 DNA reads TGTGCCAGCAGCTTAGGGCAGGGGAGGAGGGATGGCTACACCTTC. It encodes CASSLGQGRRDGYTF. Complete variable domain (other parts from reference TRBV7-9 and TRBJ1-2): DTGVSQNPRHKITKRGQNVTFRCDPISEHNRLYWYRQTLGQGPEFLTYFQNEAQLEKSRLLSDRFSAERPKGSFSTLEIQRTEQGDSAMYLCASSLGQGRRDGYTFGSGTRLTVV.

V usage is TRBV10-3 and J usage is TRBJ1-2, with unresolved D. Germline CDR1 and CDR2: ENHRY and SYGVKD. Trimming left V 0 bases short and J 1 base short, with 12 bases between. The CDR3 is 16 residues long. The CDR3 DNA is TGTGCCATCAGTGAGTCGAGGCCAGTCCTTAACTATGGCTACACCTTC. It specifies CAISESRPVLNYGYTF.

The chain employs TRBV19 and TRBJ1-1, with D hard to call. V was shortened by 9 bases and J by 3 bases, with 8 bases between the two germline ends. The CDR3 loop spans 11 amino acids. Germline CDR1 LNHDA, CDR2 SQIVND (reference sequence). The CDR3 region is CASTLYTEAFF. The CDR3 nucleotides are TGTGCCAGCACCTTATACACTGAAGCTTTCTTT.

The V call is TRBV7-2, the J call TRBJ1-4, with TRBD1 identical over 8 bases. The CDR3 consists of 15 residues. Germline CDR1 and CDR2: SGHTA and FQGNSA. Trimming took 2 bases from V and 5 from J; bases not matched to a gene: 4. The CDR3 DNA sequence: TGTGCCAGCAGCTTAACTGCAGGGGGCAATGAAAAACTGTTTTTT. It specifies CASSLTAGGNEKLFF.

The rearrangement links TRBV21-1 to TRBJ2-1; the table's D call, TRBD2, was not checked against the DNA. TRBV21-1 is noted as a pseudogene. There are 16 residues in the CDR3. As DNA, the CDR3 is TGTGCCAGCAGCAAACTAGTCCCCGGCGTTTACAATGAGCAGTTCTTC. Residues: CASSKLVPGVYNEQFF.

This clone was detected only once. The rearrangement uses TRBV7-2 and TRBJ2-7, with 7 nucleotides matching TRBD1. Germline V gives CDR1 SGHTA, CDR2 FQGNSA. V shed 5 bases and J 7 bases; nucleotides not matched to a gene: 11. CDR3 length: 14 amino acids. CDR3 loop: CASSIRQGAQEQYF. In DNA, the CDR3 is TGTGCCAGCAGCATACGACAGGGAGCGCAAGAGCAGTACTTC.

The rearrangement links TRBV7-2 to TRBJ2-1, with TRBD1 matching 7 bases. Germline CDR1 is SGHTA and CDR2 is FQGNSA. This CDR3 spans 12 amino acids. J lost 15 bases, V lost 3 bases, and 8 bases had no gene match. The CDR3 spells CASSFLQGKLFF. The CDR3 DNA follows: TGTGCCAGCAGCTTTCTACAGGGGAAGTTGTTCTTC.

The J gene is TRBJ1-2, the V gene TRBV2, with a tentative D call TRBD1 (6 bases). Trimming shortened V by 5 bases and J by 4 bases, and 23 bases separated the two germline ends. In germline, CDR1 is SNHLY, CDR2 FYNNEI. This CDR3 has 17 residues. The CDR3 nucleotides read TGTGCCAGCAGTATACCTACCGAGACAGGACGGAGCTATGGCTACACCTTC. It encodes CASSIPTETGRSYGYTF.

The V call is TRBV5-4, the J call TRBJ2-5; TRBD2 matches at 8 bases. Germline CDR1 and CDR2: SGHNT and YYREEE (reference sequence). This CDR3 contains 18 residues. Losses at the gene ends were 3 bases for V and 0 bases for J; bases not matched to a gene: 13. CDR3 sequence reads: CASSSGLGRKEHQETQYF. In DNA, the CDR3 is TGTGCCAGCAGCTCGGGACTAGGCCGTAAAGAGCACCAAGAGACCCAGTACTTC.

The chain carries TRBV28 and TRBJ2-7; TRBD1 matches 7 bases. The CDR3 consists of 15 residues. V shed 2 bases, J shed 5 bases, and the junction held 9 bases outside the gene matches. Per the germline V gene, CDR1 is MDHEN and CDR2 is SYDVKM. In nucleotides, the CDR3 is TGTGCCAGCAGTTTAGAGGCAGGGGGTCTCAACGAGCAGTACTTC. It is translated as CASSLEAGGLNEQYF.

The chain uses TRBV15 and TRBJ2-5; D gene ambiguous. Per the germline V gene, CDR1 is LNHNV and CDR2 is YYDKDF (reference sequence). Trimming pared 0 bases from V and 7 bases from J, leaving 6 bases between. CDR3 length equals 12 residues. CDR3 nucleotides: TGTGCCACCAGCAGAGATACGGGGACCCAGTACTTC. It is translated as CATSRDTGTQYF.

This chain links TRBV7-6 with TRBJ1-2, with D tentatively TRBD1 (5 bases). The V end lost 0 bases, the J end lost 7 bases, and 9 bases lay between the germline ends. The CDR3 contains 13 residues. Germline values: CDR1 SGHVS, CDR2 FNYEAQ. In DNA, the CDR3 is TGTGCCAGCAGCTTAGCAGCCCAGGGTGGCTACACCTTC. It is translated as CASSLAAQGGYTF.

The V gene is TRBV27, the J gene TRBJ1-2; TRBD1 might be the D (5 bases). Germline CDR1 MNHEY, CDR2 SMNVEV (reference sequence). CDR3 length: 16 residues. V was shortened by 5 bases and J by 1 base, with 17 bases between the two germline ends. CDR3 protein: CASSPKGGGINYGYTF. The CDR3 DNA follows: TGTGCCAGCAGTCCGAAGGGTGGGGGAATTAACTATGGCTACACCTTC.

The chain couples TRBV5-1 to TRBJ2-1; the match to TRBD1 covers 7 bases. The CDR3 length is 14 residues. V lost 4 bases, J lost 9 bases, and 10 bases stayed unmatched. CDR1 and CDR2 (germline): SGHRS, YFSETQ. CDR3 amino acids: CASSIRQGGIEQFF. Written as DNA, the CDR3 is TGCGCCAGCAGCATTCGACAGGGTGGTATTGAGCAGTTCTTC.

The rearrangement links TRBV25-1 to TRBJ1-1; TRBD1 aligns across 10 bases. V was clipped by 6 bases and J by 3 bases; unmatched bases: 7. CDR1 is MGHDK, CDR2 SYGVNS, per germline. The CDR3 loop spans 15 amino acids. Here the CDR3 reads CASSRQGARDTEAFF. In nucleotides, the CDR3 is TGTGCCAGCAGCCGACAGGGGGCGCGTGACACTGAAGCTTTCTTT.

The rearrangement uses TRBV6-1 and TRBJ1-4; the match to TRBD1 covers 8 bases. The trim removed 1 base at V and 6 bases at J, leaving 7 bases unmatched. Looked up from germline, CDR1 is MNHNS and CDR2 is SASEGT. CDR3 size: 16 residues. The CDR3 DNA reads TGTGCCAGCAGTGAAGTCAGGGGGCCAGTTGATGAAAAACTGTTTTTT. Its protein is CASSEVRGPVDEKLFF.

The genes are TRBV30 and TRBJ2-5; TRBD2 matches at 7 bases. The CDR3 spans 18 residues. In germline, CDR1 is GTSNPN, CDR2 SVGIG (reference sequence). With 4 bases clipped from V and 0 bases from J, the junction kept 17 bases outside the gene matches. The CDR3 coding sequence is TGTGCCTGGACCCCCCGGGGAAGACTAGCCTGGTACCAAGAGACCCAGTACTTC. Amino acids: CAWTPRGRLAWYQETQYF.

The chain links TRBV5-1 to TRBJ2-7; 10 positions match TRBD2. This CDR3 spans 16 amino acids. Germline V gene sequence: CDR1 SGHRS, CDR2 YFSETQ. Trimming at V came to 3 bases and at J to 1 base, leaving 7 bases not matched to a gene. The CDR3 bases are TGCGCCAGCAGCTCGGGACTAGCGTTGCCTTCCTACGAGCAGTACTTC. As protein: CASSSGLALPSYEQYF.

This sequence joins TRBV6-1 and TRBJ2-7; possible D gene TRBD1, 6 bases. This CDR3 has 14 residues. Trimming pared 6 bases from V and 0 bases from J, leaving 12 bases between. Looked up from germline, CDR1 is MNHNS and CDR2 is SASEGT. As DNA, the CDR3 is TGTGCCAGCAGCACGACAGGCTTCTCCTACGAGCAGTACTTC. Its protein product is CASSTTGFSYEQYF.